Below, 30 T cell receptor beta chains from the same sample are listed, as sequenced in a study of blood T cell repertoires in COVID-19 (dated by TCRdb to between 2020 and 2021). The protocol used for the library was the immunoSEQ multiplex PCR assay. Sourced from immuneACCESS, this table was stored by TCRdb with only in-frame sequences that have V and J called. A share of the clones is absent; for the studies checked, an unresolved V gene accounts for under half, and the remainder has no known explanation. A total of fewer than 350,000 clones appear in this sample, nearly 90% of them only once. Together, the top ten hold roughly 9% of the sample. The sample consisted of peripheral blood. Every receptor here comes from a young man with active or convalescent COVID-19.

This chain joins TRBV5-1 and TRBJ1-1, with TRBD1 matching 9 bases. Germline-derived CDR1 and CDR2 are SGHRS and YFSETQ. The junction had 7 bases not matched to a gene; V was cut back by 4 bases and J by 3 bases. This CDR3 contains 15 residues. In DNA form, the CDR3 reads TGCGCCAGCAGCACCACAGGGGGCAAAGACACTGAAGCTTTCTTT. Protein sequence: CASSTTGGKDTEAFF.

The genes are TRBV27 and TRBJ2-1, with D perhaps matching TRBD1 (6 bases). This CDR3 spans 16 amino acids. V was pared by 4 bases and J by 3 bases, with 16 bases between. CDR1 is MNHEY, CDR2 SMNVEV, per germline (reference sequence). DNA for the CDR3: TGTGCCAGCAGTTCCTCTCAGGGGAGAAGCTACAATGAGCAGTTCTTC. Protein sequence: CASSSSQGRSYNEQFF.

V is TRBV6-5 and J is TRBJ1-5; unclear D gene. This CDR3 comprises 16 residues. Deletions cut 2 bases from V and 2 bases from J, with 13 bases between. Germline V CDR1 and CDR2: MNHEY, SVGAGI. The CDR3 DNA reads as TGTGCCAGCAGTTACGGCCCGACAATAGGCAATCAGCCCCAGCATTTT. Its translation is CASSYGPTIGNQPQHF.

A few counts support this clone. V usage is TRBV2 and J usage is TRBJ2-3; D gene ambiguous. V shed 4 bases and J shed 9 bases, with 11 bases lying between them. Per the germline V gene, CDR1 is SNHLY and CDR2 is FYNNEI. The CDR3 has 12 amino acids. In nucleotides, the CDR3 is TGTGCCAGCAGTGTCGAGGCTGTGACGCAGTATTTT. It codes for CASSVEAVTQYF.

The chain has TRBV9 and TRBJ1-2; unclear D gene. Germline V lookup: CDR1 SGDLS, CDR2 YYNGEE. V was cut by 0 bases and J by 8 bases, with 14 bases left in between. The CDR3 sequence is 14 residues long. CDR3 bases: TGTGCCAGCAGCGTAGATTTAGGTAGCCGCGGCTACACCTTC. It yields the protein CASSVDLGSRGYTF.

V gene TRBV7-8 combines with J gene TRBJ1-2; D is possibly TRBD1 (6 bases). The CDR3 sequence is 13 residues long. Germline values: CDR1 SGHVS, CDR2 FQNEAQ. V was pared by 4 bases and J by 4 bases, with 10 bases between. The CDR3 reads CASSSYRAYGYTF. DNA for the CDR3: TGTGCCAGCAGCTCTTACAGGGCCTATGGCTACACCTTC.

The genes are TRBV29-1 and TRBJ1-1, with a tentative D call TRBD1 (6 bases). Per germline, CDR1 SQVTM and CDR2 ANQGSEA. This CDR3 has 10 amino acids. The V gene lost 5 bases and the J gene lost 7 bases, with 8 bases spanning the gap. The CDR3 DNA sequence: TGCAGCGTTAAGGACAGTGAAGCTTTCTTT. Its translation: CSVKDSEAFF.

A single count supports this clone. The identical CDR3 is also encoded by other nucleotide sequences in the sample. The chain combines TRBV27 with TRBJ1-2; a possible D gene is TRBD1 (6 bases). The CDR3 has 13 residues. Germline V gives CDR1 MNHEY, CDR2 SMNVEV (reference sequence). Trimming left V 6 bases short and J 3 bases short, with 11 bases between. The CDR3: CASRQGSYYGYTF. For the CDR3, the DNA is TGTGCCAGCAGGCAGGGGTCTTACTATGGCTACACCTTC.

The rearrangement uses TRBV5-8 and TRBJ2-1; 11 bases fit TRBD2. This CDR3 has 19 residues. After removal of 4 bases from V and 11 bases from J, the junction contained 23 bases not matched to a gene. In germline, CDR1 is SGHTS, CDR2 YDEGEE. The CDR3 is CASSKRRPTSGGPTSKQFF. In DNA form, the CDR3 reads TGTGCCAGCAGCAAGCGGCGTCCAACTAGCGGGGGCCCTACCAGTAAGCAGTTCTTC.

This chain links TRBV9 with TRBJ2-2; possibly TRBD2 for D (6 bases). Germline-derived CDR1 and CDR2 are SGDLS and YYNGEE. The CDR3 totals 16 residues. Trimming took off 0 bases at V and 2 bases at J, with 11 bases between the two ends. The CDR3 nucleotides read TGTGCCAGCAGCGTAGATCTCGGGGGAAACACCGGGGAGCTGTTTTTT. Translation: CASSVDLGGNTGELFF.

The chain uses TRBV5-4 and TRBJ2-1; D is uncertain. Germline-derived CDR1 and CDR2 are SGHNT and YYREEE (reference sequence). The CDR3 contains 14 residues. Trimming stripped 4 bases from V and 2 bases from J, with 10 bases between. The DNA of the CDR3 is TGTGCCAGCAGCCTGACGAGGACCTACAATGAGCAGTTCTTC. This sequence encodes CASSLTRTYNEQFF.

CDR3 sequence (DNA): TGTGCCAGCACCCGGGACAAAGGTGGCACCATATATTTT. It is translated as CASTRDKGGTIYF. The J gene is TRBJ1-3, the V gene TRBV12-3 or TRBV12-4, with a weak D call TRBD1 (6 bases). The CDR3 is 13 residues long. V dropped 7 bases and J dropped 9 bases, with 16 bases sitting between them.

The CDR3 bases are TGTGCCAGCAGTCCCCGGGGAGGGTCTAATTCACCCCTCCACTTT. It yields the protein CASSPRGGSNSPLHF. The chain uses TRBV6-5 and TRBJ1-6; the D is unclear. The V and J ends lost 5 bases and 6 bases respectively, with 14 bases between them. The CDR3 is 15 residues long. CDR1 is MNHEY and CDR2 is SVGAGI in the germline V gene.

CDR3 loop: CASSFREKLFF. In DNA form, the CDR3 reads TGTGCCAGCAGCTTCCGTGAAAAACTGTTTTTT. The V call is TRBV11-2, the J call TRBJ1-4; D remains ambiguous. CDR1 and CDR2 from the germline V gene are SGHAT and FQNNGV. The CDR3 is made up of 11 amino acids. Trimming stripped 3 bases from V and 7 bases from J, with 3 bases between. The full variable domain, completed using reference TRBV11-2 and TRBJ1-4, is EAGVAQSPRYKIIEKRQSVAFWCNPISGHATLYWYQQILGQGPKLLIQFQNNGVVDDSQLPKDRFSAERLKGVDSTLKIQPAKLEDSAVYLCASSFREKLFFGSGTQLSVL.

V and J are TRBV29-1 and TRBJ2-2; D may be TRBD1 (6 bases). Germline loops: CDR1 SQVTM, CDR2 ANQGSEA. Trimming left V 7 bases short and J 0 bases short, with 12 bases between. The CDR3 runs to 14 residues. CDR3 sequence reads: CSASDRTNTGELFF. The CDR3 DNA reads TGCAGCGCCTCGGACAGAACGAACACCGGGGAGCTGTTTTTT.

This rearrangement joins TRBV14 to TRBJ1-1; D possibly corresponds to TRBD1 (6 bases). With 3 bases removed from V and 4 bases from J, the gap between germline ends came to 15 bases. This CDR3 is 15 amino acids long. Per germline, CDR1 SGHDN and CDR2 FVKESK. CDR3 nucleotide sequence: TGTGCCAGCAGCCATCTACAGGGTGAGGGCACTGAAGCTTTCTTT. Its protein product is CASSHLQGEGTEAFF. Full variable domain (remainder filled in from reference TRBV14 and TRBJ1-1): EAGVTQFPSHSVIEKGQTVTLRCDPISGHDNLYWYRRVMGKEIKFLLHFVKESKQDESGMPNNRFLAERTGGTYSTLKVQPAELEDSGVYFCASSHLQGEGTEAFFGQGTRLTVV.

The chain employs TRBV4-2 and TRBJ1-2, with a weak D call TRBD1 (5 bases). Per the germline V gene, CDR1 is LGHNA and CDR2 is YNFKEQ. CDR3 length: 13 residues. Trimming pared 0 bases from V and 6 bases from J, leaving 8 bases between. The CDR3 nucleotides are TGTGCCAGCAGCCAAGATTTAGGGGATGGCTACACCTTC. It is translated as CASSQDLGDGYTF.

This chain uses TRBV6-5 with TRBJ1-1; D remains ambiguous. V lost 0 bases to trimming and J lost 4 bases, with 12 bases between them. This CDR3 spans 15 amino acids. Looked up from germline, CDR1 is MNHEY and CDR2 is SVGAGI. The CDR3 bases are TGTGCCAGCAGTTACTCTTTAGGTCCGGGCACTGAAGCTTTCTTT. Translating gives CASSYSLGPGTEAFF.

The sample holds one count of this clone. The CDR3 is CASSDDGTSGADTQYF. CDR3 nucleotides: TGTGCCAGCAGTGATGATGGGACTAGCGGGGCAGATACGCAGTATTTT. The chain uses TRBV2 and TRBJ2-3, with 13 nucleotides matching TRBD2. The germline V gene has CDR1 SNHLY and CDR2 FYNNEI. There are 16 residues in the CDR3. The J segment lost 4 bases and the V segment lost 3 bases, leaving 4 bases of the junction unmatched.

This sequence joins TRBV27 and TRBJ2-2; a weak D match, TRBD1 (6 bases). CDR1 is MNHEY and CDR2 is SMNVEV in the germline V gene (reference sequence). V was shortened by 4 bases and J by 0 bases, with 6 bases between the two germline ends. This CDR3 region has 14 residues. Here the CDR3 reads CASSSGANTGELFF. Written as DNA, the CDR3 is TGTGCCAGCAGTTCAGGGGCGAACACCGGGGAGCTGTTTTTT.

This chain uses TRBV6-6 with TRBJ2-2; unclear D gene. Between the trimmed V and J ends, which lost 4 bases and 5 bases, there was a span of 2 bases. The germline gives CDR1 MNHNY, CDR2 SVGAGI (reference sequence). The CDR3 length is 11 residues. CDR3 in DNA: TGTGCCAGCAGTTCTACCGGGGAGCTGTTTTTT. This codes for CASSSTGELFF.

The chain combines TRBV14 with TRBJ2-7; 10 bases fit TRBD2. V gave up 6 bases and J gave up 0 bases; unmatched junction bases: 17. This CDR3 comprises 19 residues. CDR1 is SGHDN and CDR2 is FVKESK in the germline V gene. The CDR3 DNA reads TGTGCCAGCAGTCGTAGTAGGCTAGCGGGGGCCATAAGCTCCTACGAGCAGTACTTC. Translating gives CASSRSRLAGAISSYEQYF.

This chain links TRBV19 with TRBJ1-5; 10 bases fit TRBD1. Losses at the gene ends were 5 bases for V and 2 bases for J; bases not matched to a gene: 12. The germline V gene encodes CDR1 LNHDA and CDR2 SQIVND (reference sequence). The CDR3 spans 18 residues. CDR3 nucleotide sequence: TGTGCCAGTAGTGGGGGACAGGGGACAATACGTGGCAATCAGCCCCAGCATTTT. It translates to CASSGGQGTIRGNQPQHF.

The chain is built from TRBV23-1 and TRBJ1-2; D may be TRBD1 (5 bases). TRBV23-1 is assigned to the ORF class and has an uncertain function. The CDR3 contains 15 residues. The ends were cut back, 0 bases at V and 4 bases at J, with 12 bases in the middle. For the CDR3, the DNA is TGCGCCAGCAGTCAATCGGGCCAGGGTGCCTATGGCTACACCTTC. It yields the protein CASSQSGQGAYGYTF.

The rearrangement links TRBV27 to TRBJ1-2; maybe TRBD1 (5 bases). Trimming took off 6 bases at V and 8 bases at J, with 19 bases between the two ends. This CDR3 is built from 14 residues. Per the germline V gene, CDR1 is MNHEY and CDR2 is SMNVEV (reference sequence). CDR3 region: CASSAWGGEDGYTF. The DNA for the CDR3 is TGTGCCAGCAGCGCATGGGGAGGGGAAGACGGCTACACCTTC.

V usage is TRBV4-1 and J usage is TRBJ2-5; 12 bases align to TRBD1. The CDR3 covers 18 residues. After removal of 0 bases from V and 5 bases from J, the junction contained 10 bases not matched to a gene. Germline V gene sequence: CDR1 MGHRA, CDR2 YSYEKL. DNA of the CDR3: TGCGCCAGCAGCCAAGATGGAGGCGGGACAGGGGGCGCGGAGACCCAGTACTTC. This codes for CASSQDGGGTGGAETQYF.

The genes are TRBV27 and TRBJ1-5; D gene uncertain. Germline V gene sequence: CDR1 MNHEY, CDR2 SMNVEV (reference sequence). The CDR3 is made up of 13 amino acids. V lost 3 bases and J lost 2, with 5 bases in between. CDR3 protein: CASSFSRNQPQHF. In DNA form, the CDR3 reads TGTGCCAGCAGTTTCTCTCGCAATCAGCCCCAGCATTTT.

The CDR3: CASSSPAGSETQYF. CDR3 bases: TGTGCCAGCAGCTCTCCGGCAGGGTCGGAGACCCAGTACTTC. The rearrangement uses TRBV5-5 and TRBJ2-5, with a weak D call TRBD1 (5 bases). V gave up 3 bases and J gave up 5 bases, with 14 bases separating them. The germline CDR1 and CDR2 sequences are SGHKS and YYEKEE (reference sequence). CDR3 length equals 14 residues.

The genes are TRBV6-5 and TRBJ2-7; D might be TRBD1 (6 bases). Germline assignment: CDR1 MNHEY and CDR2 SVGAGI. The germline V and J ends were trimmed by 6 bases and 0 bases, with 15 bases remaining between them. This CDR3 is 15 amino acids long. This CDR3 reads CASSSIPGDSYEQYF. CDR3 nucleotide sequence: TGTGCCAGCAGCAGTATCCCAGGGGACTCCTACGAGCAGTACTTC.

The chain is built from TRBV5-8 and TRBJ1-2, with D unclear. With 0 bases removed from V and 5 bases from J, the gap between germline ends came to 5 bases. CDR1 SGHTS and CDR2 YDEGEE come from the germline V gene. The CDR3 contains 12 residues. As DNA, the CDR3 is TGTGCCAGCAGCTTGGGCCAGTATGGCTACACCTTC. Translated, it gives CASSLGQYGYTF.